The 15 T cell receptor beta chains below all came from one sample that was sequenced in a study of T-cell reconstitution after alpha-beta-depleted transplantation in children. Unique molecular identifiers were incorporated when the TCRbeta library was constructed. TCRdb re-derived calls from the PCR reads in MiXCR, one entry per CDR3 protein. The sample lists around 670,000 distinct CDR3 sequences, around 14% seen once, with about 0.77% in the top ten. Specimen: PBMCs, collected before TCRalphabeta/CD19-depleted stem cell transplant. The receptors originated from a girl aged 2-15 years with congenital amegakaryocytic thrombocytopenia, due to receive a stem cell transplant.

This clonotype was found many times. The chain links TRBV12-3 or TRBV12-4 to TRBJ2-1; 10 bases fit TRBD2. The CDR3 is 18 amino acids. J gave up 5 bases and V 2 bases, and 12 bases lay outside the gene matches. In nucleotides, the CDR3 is TGTGCCAGCAGTTTACCGAGCGGGAGGGGGTTAAACAACAATGAGCAGTTCTTC. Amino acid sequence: CASSLPSGRGLNNNEQFF.

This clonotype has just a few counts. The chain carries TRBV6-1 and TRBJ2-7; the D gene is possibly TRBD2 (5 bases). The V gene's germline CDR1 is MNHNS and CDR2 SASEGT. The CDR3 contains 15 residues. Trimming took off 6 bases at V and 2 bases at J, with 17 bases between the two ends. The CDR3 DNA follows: TGTGCCAGCAGGCCCGACTTGGTGGGAGCCTACGAGCAGTACTTC. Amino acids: CASRPDLVGAYEQYF.

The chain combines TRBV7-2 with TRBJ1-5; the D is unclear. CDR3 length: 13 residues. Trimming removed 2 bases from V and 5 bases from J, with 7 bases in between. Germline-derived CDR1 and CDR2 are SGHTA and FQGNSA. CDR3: CASSLFPDQPQHF. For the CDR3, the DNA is TGTGCCAGCAGCTTATTCCCCGATCAGCCCCAGCATTTT.

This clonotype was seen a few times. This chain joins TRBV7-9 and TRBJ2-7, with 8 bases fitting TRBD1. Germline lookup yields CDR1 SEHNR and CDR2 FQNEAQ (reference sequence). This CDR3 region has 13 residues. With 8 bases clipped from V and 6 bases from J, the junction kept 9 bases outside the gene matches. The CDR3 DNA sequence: TGTGCCAGCGTACGTGGCACAGGGGGCGAGCAGTACTTC. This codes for CASVRGTGGEQYF.

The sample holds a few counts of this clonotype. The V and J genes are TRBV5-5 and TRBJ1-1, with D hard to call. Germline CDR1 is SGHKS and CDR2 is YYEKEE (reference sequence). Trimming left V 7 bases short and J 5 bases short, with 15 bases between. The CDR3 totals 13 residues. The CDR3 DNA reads TGTGCCAGCGAAGCGGTCAGAGAGACTGAAGCTTTCTTT. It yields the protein CASEAVRETEAFF.

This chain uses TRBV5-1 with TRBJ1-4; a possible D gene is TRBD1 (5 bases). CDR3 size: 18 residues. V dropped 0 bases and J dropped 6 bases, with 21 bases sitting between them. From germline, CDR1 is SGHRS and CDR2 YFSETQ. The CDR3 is CASSLAIFAGGHDEKLFF. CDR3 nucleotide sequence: TGCGCCAGCAGCTTGGCAATCTTTGCCGGGGGTCACGATGAAAAACTGTTTTTT.

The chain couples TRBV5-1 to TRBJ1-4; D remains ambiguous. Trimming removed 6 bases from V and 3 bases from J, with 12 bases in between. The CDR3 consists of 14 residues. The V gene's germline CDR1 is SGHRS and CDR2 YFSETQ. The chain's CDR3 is CASTFSPANEKLFF. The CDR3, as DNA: TGCGCCAGCACCTTCTCGCCAGCTAATGAAAAACTGTTTTTT.

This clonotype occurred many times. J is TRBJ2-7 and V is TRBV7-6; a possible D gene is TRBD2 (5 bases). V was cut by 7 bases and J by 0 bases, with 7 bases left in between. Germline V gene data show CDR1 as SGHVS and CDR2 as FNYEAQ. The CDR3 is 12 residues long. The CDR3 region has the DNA TGTGCCAGCAAAGGGAGCTCCTACGAGCAGTACTTC. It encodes CASKGSSYEQYF.

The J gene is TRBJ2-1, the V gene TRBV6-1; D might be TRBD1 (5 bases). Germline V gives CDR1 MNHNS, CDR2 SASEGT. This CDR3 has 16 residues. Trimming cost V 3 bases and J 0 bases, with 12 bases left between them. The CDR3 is CASSEDTYFSYNEQFF. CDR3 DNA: TGTGCCAGCAGTGAGGACACCTACTTCTCCTACAATGAGCAGTTCTTC.

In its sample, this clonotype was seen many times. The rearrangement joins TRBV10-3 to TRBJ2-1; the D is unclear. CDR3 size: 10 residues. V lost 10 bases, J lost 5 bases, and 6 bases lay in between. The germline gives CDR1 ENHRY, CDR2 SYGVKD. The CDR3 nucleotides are TGTGCCACCTGGAACAATGAGCAGTTCTTC. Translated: CATWNNEQFF.

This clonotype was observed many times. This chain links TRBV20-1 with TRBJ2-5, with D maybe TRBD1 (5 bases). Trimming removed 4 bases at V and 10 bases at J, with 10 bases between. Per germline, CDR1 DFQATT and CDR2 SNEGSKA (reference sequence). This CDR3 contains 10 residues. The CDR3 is CSATQGVQYF. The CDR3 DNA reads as TGCAGTGCTACCCAGGGCGTCCAGTACTTC.

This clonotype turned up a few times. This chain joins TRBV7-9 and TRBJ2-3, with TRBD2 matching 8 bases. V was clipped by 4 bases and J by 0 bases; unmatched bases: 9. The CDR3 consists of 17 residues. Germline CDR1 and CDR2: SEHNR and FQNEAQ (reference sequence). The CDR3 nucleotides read TGTGCCAGCAGCTCCTCCGCGGGAGGTAGTAGCACAGATACGCAGTATTTT. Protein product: CASSSSAGGSSTDTQYF.

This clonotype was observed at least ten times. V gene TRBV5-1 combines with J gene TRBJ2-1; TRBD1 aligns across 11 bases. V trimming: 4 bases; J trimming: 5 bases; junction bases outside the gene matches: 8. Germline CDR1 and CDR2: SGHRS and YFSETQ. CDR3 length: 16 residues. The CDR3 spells CASSIRTGGLNNEQFF. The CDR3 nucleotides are TGCGCCAGCAGCATAAGGACAGGGGGCTTAAACAATGAGCAGTTCTTC.

The CDR3 DNA reads as TGTGCCAGCAGCACCAAGGGACTGGCCTACAATGAGCAGTTCTTC. Amino acids: CASSTKGLAYNEQFF. The chain has TRBV21-1 and TRBJ2-1; the table's D call TRBD2 went unverified against the DNA. TRBV21-1 is described as a pseudogene. This CDR3 has 15 amino acids.

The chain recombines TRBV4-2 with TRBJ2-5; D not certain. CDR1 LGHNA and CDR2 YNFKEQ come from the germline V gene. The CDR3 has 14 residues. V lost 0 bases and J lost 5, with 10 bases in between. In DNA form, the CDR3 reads TGTGCCAGCAGCCAAGAGGCCTTAGGGGAGACCCAGTACTTC. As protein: CASSQEALGETQYF.